Following are 8 T cell receptor beta chains from one sample sequenced in a study of shared clonotypes between healthy human individuals. Libraries were prepared by immunoSEQ multiplex PCR; TCRdb keeps only in-frame clonotypes and omits some of them. Counted here are 2 million to 2.5 million clones, 90% to 95% occurring once; the ten biggest clones make up 0.1% to 0.15%. Sequencing was carried out using naive CD4+ T cells sorted from blood. Noted subset: CD45RA+ positively selected. Source of these receptors: a man aged 18-30 years in good health.

V and J are TRBV29-1 and TRBJ2-7, with 7 nucleotides matching TRBD1. The CDR3 totals 13 residues. J lost 0 bases, V lost 8 bases, and 7 bases had no gene match. The germline CDR1 and CDR2 sequences are SQVTM and ANQGSEA. The CDR3 protein is CSFRDSYSYEQYF. Written as DNA, the CDR3 is TGCAGCTTCCGGGACAGCTACTCCTACGAGCAGTACTTC.

The chain employs TRBV9 and TRBJ1-1; 8 bases map to TRBD1. CDR1 is SGDLS, CDR2 YYNGEE, per germline. The CDR3 is 14 residues long. The ends lost 4 bases at V and 8 bases at J; junction bases unmatched: 10. In nucleotides, the CDR3 is TGTGCCAGCAGCCGCTATGAAAGACAGGGGGAAGCTTTCTTT. Encoded protein: CASSRYERQGEAFF.

The chain combines TRBV5-6 with TRBJ2-7, with 9 bases lining up with TRBD2. V was pared by 0 bases and J by 4 bases, with 8 bases of the junction left unmatched. Germline CDR1 and CDR2: SGHDT and YYEEEE. The CDR3 runs 16 residues. This chain's CDR3 is CASSLVLAGPGYEQYF. Written as DNA, the CDR3 is TGTGCCAGCAGCTTGGTTCTAGCGGGACCGGGTTACGAGCAGTACTTC. Full variable domain (remainder filled in from reference TRBV5-6 and TRBJ2-7): DAGVTQSPTHLIKTRGQQVTLRCSPKSGHDTVSWYQQALGQGPQFIFQYYEEEERQRGNFPDRFSGHQFPNYSSELNVNALLLGDSALYLCASSLVLAGPGYEQYFGPGTRLTVT.

Note on this clone: The sample holds other DNA sequences that translate to the same CDR3. The DNA of the CDR3 is TGTGCCAGCAGTGGGGGACGTGGGGCCAACGTCCTGACTTTC. Its translation: CASSGGRGANVLTF. V and J are TRBV28 and TRBJ2-6; D might be TRBD1 or TRBD2, each matching 5 bases. In germline, CDR1 is MDHEN, CDR2 SYDVKM. The CDR3 has 14 amino acids. The V and J ends lost 5 bases and 3 bases respectively, with 8 bases between them.

The chain couples TRBV6-6 to TRBJ1-5; no firm D call. Germline V gene sequence: CDR1 MNHNY, CDR2 SVGAGI (reference sequence). The CDR3 extends over 15 amino acids. The V end was cut by 6 bases, the J end by 0 bases, with 12 bases between. CDR3 DNA sequence: TGTGCCAGCAGCCCCGGTAGGGCTAGCAATCAGCCCCAGCATTTT. As protein: CASSPGRASNQPQHF.

This chain joins TRBV19 and TRBJ2-1, with 8 bases that match TRBD1. Trimming took 6 bases from V and 2 from J; bases not matched to a gene: 3. The CDR3 contains 14 residues. Germline lookup yields CDR1 LNHDA and CDR2 SQIVND (reference sequence). For the CDR3, the DNA is TGTGCCAGTAGGCCGGGACAGGCCTACAATGAGCAGTTCTTC. It specifies CASRPGQAYNEQFF.

J is TRBJ1-1 and V is TRBV19; possibly TRBD1 for D (5 bases). The CDR3 totals 15 residues. V was pared by 7 bases and J by 0 bases, with 15 bases between. CDR1 is LNHDA and CDR2 is SQIVND in the germline V gene (reference sequence). The CDR3 nucleotides read TGTGCCAGTAAAGACAGCAACTCTTTGAACACTGAAGCTTTCTTT. Protein: CASKDSNSLNTEAFF. Filled out from reference TRBV19 and TRBJ1-1, the complete variable domain reads DGGITQSPKYLFRKEGQNVTLSCEQNLNHDAMYWYRQDPGQGLRLIYYSQIVNDFQKGDIAEGYSVSREKKESFPLTVTSAQKNPTAFYLCASKDSNSLNTEAFFGQGTRLTVV.

The rearrangement joins TRBV7-2 to TRBJ2-5; D unclear. The CDR3 has 15 amino acids. Trimming left V 4 bases short and J 2 bases short, with 14 bases between. The V gene's germline CDR1 is SGHTA and CDR2 FQGNSA. The CDR3 DNA reads as TGTGCCAGCAGCTACCGAGTATCCTGGCAAGAGACCCAGTACTTC. Translating it yields CASSYRVSWQETQYF.